The clone carrying this T cell receptor beta chain appeared many times. The data originate from a study of identical twins. TCRdb redid the calling of the 5' RACE reads with MiXCR, one entry per CDR3 protein. The profile shows 310,000 or so distinct CDR3 sequences, roughly 8.6% of them singletons. The CDR3 consists of 15 residues. Trimming cost V 2 bases and J 6 bases; bases outside gene matches: 2. Germline-derived CDR1 and CDR2 are SGHTA and FQGNSA. The same sample was also used in a study of yellow fever vaccine responses in identical twins.

The sample was CD8+ T cells sorted from blood. This sequence was found in a woman aged 18-30 years in good health. The chain couples TRBV7-2 to TRBJ1-6; 9 bases are a match to TRBD1. As DNA, the CDR3 is TGTGCCAGCAGCTTATGGGGACAGGGTAATTCACCCCTCCACTTT. Amino acids: CASSLWGQGNSPLHF.